Presented here are 29 T cell receptor beta chains from one specimen sequenced in a study of beta chain features in type 1 diabetes. The authors reverse transcribed all of the isolated RNA, so sequencing captured expressed TCRB transcripts. TCRdb's copy holds only in-frame clones and misses some; the assay was immunoSEQ multiplex PCR. The sample lists 150,000 to 190,000 clones, roughly 8% occurring once. The specimen sequenced was central memory CD4+ T cells from blood. Receptors were obtained from a man aged 18 to 35 in good health.

The CDR3 sequence is CASRPGTGGDNQPQHF. The CDR3 bases are TGTGCCAGCAGACCCGGGACAGGGGGGGACAATCAGCCCCAGCATTTT. The V call is TRBV28, the J call TRBJ1-5, with 11 bases identical to TRBD1. The V and J ends lost 6 bases and 3 bases, in that order; junction bases with no gene match: 7. The CDR3 extends over 16 amino acids. The germline V gene encodes CDR1 MDHEN and CDR2 SYDVKM.

The rearrangement links TRBV7-8 to TRBJ2-3, with D perhaps matching TRBD1 (6 bases). The CDR3 covers 14 residues. Trimming removed 2 bases from V and 4 bases from J, with 10 bases in between. Germline-derived CDR1 and CDR2 are SGHVS and FQNEAQ. The CDR3 sequence is CASSLRDRSDTQYF. DNA for the CDR3: TGTGCCAGCAGCTTAAGAGACAGGTCAGATACGCAGTATTTT.

The chain joins TRBV5-1 to TRBJ2-3, with 7 bases that match TRBD2. This CDR3 spans 13 amino acids. V lost 2 bases and J lost 6; bases outside the gene matches: 3. The germline V gene has CDR1 SGHRS and CDR2 YFSETQ. The CDR3 reads CASSFMGGDTQYF. The CDR3 DNA reads TGCGCCAGCAGCTTTATGGGGGGGGATACGCAGTATTTT.

The V and J genes are TRBV6-5 and TRBJ2-3, with a tentative D call TRBD2 (6 bases). The CDR3 contains 13 residues. V lost 6 bases and J 6 bases, leaving 13 bases between the germline ends. Germline V gene sequence: CDR1 MNHEY, CDR2 SVGAGI. The CDR3 bases are TGTGCCAGCAGGACCGGAGGGGCGGATACGCAGTATTTT. This sequence encodes CASRTGGADTQYF.

The chain has TRBV10-2 and TRBJ2-5, with 7 bases lining up with TRBD1. CDR1 is WSHSY and CDR2 is SAAADI in the germline V gene. This CDR3 contains 13 residues. Trimming at V came to 7 bases and at J to 3 bases, leaving 5 bases not matched to a gene. For the CDR3, the DNA is TGCGCCAGCAACTCTGGACAGGAAGAGACCCAGTACTTC. Protein product: CASNSGQEETQYF.

This clone occurred a few times. CDR3 in amino acids: CASSLTSVNNEQFF. CDR3 coding DNA: TGTGCCAGCAGCTTGACTAGCGTGAACAATGAGCAGTTCTTC. The chain combines TRBV11-3 with TRBJ2-1; 8 bases are shared with TRBD2. CDR1 is SGHNT, CDR2 YENEEA, per germline. The J segment lost 5 bases and the V segment lost 3 bases, leaving 3 bases of the junction unmatched. The CDR3 covers 14 residues.

This chain joins TRBV25-1 and TRBJ1-3; D is unclear. CDR3 length: 15 amino acids. Germline-derived CDR1 and CDR2 are MGHDK and SYGVNS. Trimming removed 3 bases from V and 5 bases from J, with 14 bases in between. CDR3 amino acids: CASSDPTGPRNTIYF. In nucleotides, the CDR3 is TGTGCCAGCAGTGACCCCACCGGTCCTAGAAACACCATATATTTT.

This clone was recorded a few times. The chain couples TRBV5-1 to TRBJ2-7; 10 bases fit TRBD1. V lost 1 base to trimming and J lost 3 bases; unmatched junction nucleotides: 4. CDR3 length equals 15 residues. Germline V gene lookup returns CDR1 SGHRS and CDR2 YFSETQ. This CDR3 reads CASSLTGTGDYEQYF. The DNA of the CDR3 is TGCGCCAGCAGCTTGACCGGGACAGGGGACTACGAGCAGTACTTC.

The V gene is TRBV4-2, the J gene TRBJ2-1; TRBD1 agrees at 11 bases. Germline CDR1 and CDR2: LGHNA and YNFKEQ. V lost 6 bases, J lost 5 bases, and 9 bases stayed unmatched. CDR3 length: 16 residues. CDR3 residues: CASRHSWDRGNNEQFF. The CDR3 DNA reads as TGTGCCAGCAGACATTCTTGGGACAGGGGGAACAATGAGCAGTTCTTC.

The rearrangement links TRBV6-1 to TRBJ2-1; 8 nucleotides match TRBD2. Per germline, CDR1 MNHNS and CDR2 SASEGT. V dropped 4 bases and J dropped 2; count of bases not matched to a gene: 16. CDR3 length: 19 amino acids. The CDR3 loop is CASSGGDGRAGAAYNEQFF. DNA of the CDR3: TGTGCCAGCAGTGGGGGTGATGGGAGAGCGGGGGCAGCCTACAATGAGCAGTTCTTC.

In its sample, this clone was seen a few times. Here the CDR3 DNA reads TGTGCCAGCTCACCAGGCCTTTCCACCGGGGAGCTGTTTTTT. It specifies CASSPGLSTGELFF. V gene TRBV18 combines with J gene TRBJ2-2; D not certain. Germline V gene sequence: CDR1 KGHSH, CDR2 LQKENI. V shed 2 bases and J shed 4 bases, with 8 bases lying between them. This CDR3 contains 14 residues.

The J gene is TRBJ2-5, the V gene TRBV5-6; 11 bases align to TRBD2. Germline loops: CDR1 SGHDT, CDR2 YYEEEE. CDR3 size: 17 residues. V shed 4 bases and J 4 bases; nucleotides not matched to a gene: 12. The CDR3 region is CASSHRSGLAGLETQYF. The CDR3 region has the DNA TGTGCCAGCAGCCACCGCAGCGGACTAGCGGGTTTAGAGACCCAGTACTTC.

V and J are TRBV28 and TRBJ1-2; a possible D gene is TRBD1 (6 bases). CDR1 MDHEN and CDR2 SYDVKM come from the germline V gene. Trimming left V 2 bases short and J 4 bases short, with 14 bases between. The CDR3 is made up of 15 amino acids. The CDR3, as DNA: TGTGCCAGCAGTTTAGTGGAGACAGGACTCTATGGCTACACCTTC. This encodes CASSLVETGLYGYTF.

This clone has ten or more counts. The chain links TRBV7-2 to TRBJ2-3; perhaps TRBD1 as D (5 bases). Per the germline V gene, CDR1 is SGHTA and CDR2 is FQGNSA. Trimming left V 1 base short and J 2 bases short, with 10 bases between. CDR3 length: 15 residues. This chain's CDR3 is CASSLEYRSTDTQYF. CDR3 coding DNA: TGTGCCAGCAGCTTAGAGTACAGGTCCACAGATACGCAGTATTTT.

The chain joins TRBV7-8 to TRBJ1-4, with D perhaps TRBD1 (6 bases). The CDR3 extends over 15 amino acids. The V gene's germline CDR1 is SGHVS and CDR2 FQNEAQ. Deletions cut 6 bases from V and 3 bases from J, with 14 bases between. As DNA, the CDR3 is TGTGCCAGCAGTCCAGGGGTACGGTCTAATGAAAAACTGTTTTTT. It specifies CASSPGVRSNEKLFF.

V gene TRBV7-6 combines with J gene TRBJ1-6; 7 nucleotides agree with TRBD1. After removal of 4 bases from V and 7 bases from J, the junction contained 7 bases not matched to a gene. Germline values: CDR1 SGHVS, CDR2 FNYEAQ. The CDR3 has 15 amino acids. The CDR3 DNA reads TGTGCCAGCAGCTCGGCCGGGACAGCCAATTCACCCCTCCACTTT. As protein: CASSSAGTANSPLHF.

V usage is TRBV9 and J usage is TRBJ2-3; 8 positions match TRBD2. CDR3 length equals 16 residues. Germline CDR1 SGDLS, CDR2 YYNGEE. V lost 0 bases, J lost 2 bases, and 5 bases stayed unmatched. The CDR3: CASSVGAGGFTDTQYF. The CDR3 region has the DNA TGTGCCAGCAGCGTAGGGGCGGGGGGTTTCACAGATACGCAGTATTTT.

This clone was seen at least ten times. The chain combines TRBV10-3 with TRBJ2-6, with 12 bases fitting TRBD1. Germline lookup yields CDR1 ENHRY and CDR2 SYGVKD. Trimming took 3 bases from V and 0 from J; bases not matched to a gene: 6. This CDR3 comprises 19 residues. For the CDR3, the DNA is TGTGCCATCAGTGATTGGGGACAGGGGGCCGACTCTGGGGCCAACGTCCTGACTTTC. It encodes CAISDWGQGADSGANVLTF.

This clone was seen a handful of times. V and J are TRBV30 and TRBJ2-7; D unclear. This CDR3 spans 12 amino acids. V lost 0 bases to trimming and J lost 3 bases, with 6 bases between them. Germline CDR1 reads GTSNPN; CDR2 reads SVGIG (reference sequence). The chain's CDR3 is CAWSVYSYEQYF. CDR3 in DNA: TGTGCCTGGAGTGTTTACAGCTACGAGCAGTACTTC.

This sequence joins TRBV5-1 and TRBJ2-1; 9 bases map to TRBD1. This CDR3 comprises 17 residues. Trimming took 4 bases from V and 0 from J; bases not matched to a gene: 8. CDR1 and CDR2 from the germline V gene are SGHRS and YFSETQ. The CDR3 nucleotides read TGCGCCAGCAGCATGACAGGGGGGAAAAGCTCCTACAATGAGCAGTTCTTC. Protein: CASSMTGGKSSYNEQFF.

In its sample, this clone was seen many times. The chain is built from TRBV30 and TRBJ1-1, with D unresolved. The V and J ends lost 0 bases and 8 bases respectively, with 13 bases between them. The length of the CDR3 is 13 residues. In germline, CDR1 is GTSNPN, CDR2 SVGIG (reference sequence). The CDR3 sequence is CAWSVSSTGEAFF. The CDR3 DNA sequence: TGTGCCTGGAGTGTAAGTTCTACCGGGGAAGCTTTCTTT. Supplemented by reference TRBV30 and TRBJ1-1, the full variable domain reads SQTIHQWPATLVQPVGSPLSLECTVEGTSNPNLYWYRQAAGRGLQLLFYSVGIGQISSEVPQNLSASRPQDRQFILSSKKLLLSDSGFYLCAWSVSSTGEAFFGQGTRLTVV.

This clone was seen many times. The rearrangement joins TRBV4-1 to TRBJ1-5; 8 bases agree with TRBD1. The CDR3 runs to 17 residues. V was pared by 0 bases and J by 6 bases, with 10 bases of the junction left unmatched. Germline V gene lookup returns CDR1 MGHRA and CDR2 YSYEKL. Written as DNA, the CDR3 is TGCGCCAGCAGCCAAGACTGGCAGGCAGGGGGCATTCAGCCCCAGCATTTT. Amino acid sequence: CASSQDWQAGGIQPQHF.

This clone was seen only a few times. The chain combines TRBV4-1 with TRBJ2-6; D not resolved. CDR1 and CDR2 from the germline V gene are MGHRA and YSYEKL. The CDR3 spans 16 residues. Between the trimmed V and J ends, which lost 1 base and 4 bases, there was a span of 11 bases. CDR3 sequence reads: CASSQGVYSGANVLTF. As DNA, the CDR3 is TGCGCCAGCAGCCAAGGAGTATACTCAGGGGCCAACGTCCTGACTTTC.

The chain employs TRBV5-1 and TRBJ2-3; 12 bases agree with TRBD2. Germline CDR1 reads SGHRS; CDR2 reads YFSETQ. The CDR3 runs to 19 residues. V was clipped by 2 bases and J by 4 bases; unmatched bases: 14. This chain's CDR3 is CASSFMASGRAGSADTQYF. The CDR3 DNA follows: TGCGCCAGCAGCTTCATGGCTAGCGGGAGGGCCGGGAGCGCAGATACGCAGTATTTT.

This clone was counted only a few times. V is TRBV5-1 and J is TRBJ1-5, with TRBD1 identical over 7 bases. This CDR3 spans 13 amino acids. Germline CDR1 reads SGHRS; CDR2 reads YFSETQ. Trimming at V came to 5 bases and at J to 9 bases, leaving 8 bases not matched to a gene. In DNA form, the CDR3 reads TGCGCCAGCAGTTTAACAGGGGAGTGGCCCCAGCATTTT. This sequence encodes CASSLTGEWPQHF. The variable domain in full, with the rest retrieved from reference TRBV5-1 and TRBJ1-5, is KAGVTQTPRYLIKTRGQQVTLSCSPISGHRSVSWYQQTPGQGLQFLFEYFSETQRNKGNFPGRFSGRQFSNSRSEMNVSTLELGDSALYLCASSLTGEWPQHFGDGTRLSIL.

This clone appeared a few times. The CDR3 is CASSLAPGLKDTQYF. The CDR3 region has the DNA TGCGCCAGCAGCTTGGCGCCAGGGCTTAAGGATACGCAGTATTTT. The V call is TRBV5-1, the J call TRBJ2-3; the D gene is possibly TRBD1 (5 bases). Germline V gene sequence: CDR1 SGHRS, CDR2 YFSETQ. Trimming removed 0 bases from V and 6 bases from J, with 14 bases in between. The CDR3 consists of 15 residues.

This clone has just a few counts. The chain carries TRBV11-2 and TRBJ2-3; D not certain. Germline CDR1 is SGHAT and CDR2 is FQNNGV. V lost 2 bases, J lost 0 bases, and 12 bases lay in between. The CDR3 sequence is 16 residues long. CDR3 sequence reads: CASSLNPAASTDTQYF. The CDR3 DNA reads TGTGCCAGCAGCTTAAACCCGGCGGCAAGCACAGATACGCAGTATTTT.

This clone showed up just a few times. The chain recombines TRBV6-5 with TRBJ2-7; 8 bases align to TRBD1. The V gene end was trimmed by 0 bases and the J gene end by 4 bases; junction bases not matched to a gene: 8. The CDR3 is made up of 16 amino acids. Germline loops: CDR1 MNHEY, CDR2 SVGAGI. The CDR3 DNA is TGTGCCAGCAGTTACTCGATAGCAGGGGGCAAATACGAGCAGTACTTC. Protein sequence: CASSYSIAGGKYEQYF.

This chain uses TRBV7-8 with TRBJ2-1; possibly TRBD2 for D (6 bases). The V gene lost 5 bases and the J gene lost 1 base, with 21 bases spanning the gap. Looked up from germline, CDR1 is SGHVS and CDR2 is FQNEAQ. The CDR3 consists of 18 residues. CDR3 DNA: TGTGCCAGCAGCCCTTGGACAACGGGACTGATATCCTACAATGAGCAGTTCTTC. Translated, it gives CASSPWTTGLISYNEQFF.